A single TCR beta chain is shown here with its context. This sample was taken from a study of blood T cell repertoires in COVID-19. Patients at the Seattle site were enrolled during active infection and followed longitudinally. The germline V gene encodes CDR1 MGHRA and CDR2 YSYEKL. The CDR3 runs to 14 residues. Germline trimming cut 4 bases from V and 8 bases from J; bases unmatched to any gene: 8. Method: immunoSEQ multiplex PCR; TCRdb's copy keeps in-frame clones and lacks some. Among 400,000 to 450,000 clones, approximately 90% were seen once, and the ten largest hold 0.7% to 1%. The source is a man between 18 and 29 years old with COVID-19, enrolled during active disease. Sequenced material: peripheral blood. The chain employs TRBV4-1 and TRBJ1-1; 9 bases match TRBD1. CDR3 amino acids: CASSPRNRGPEAFF. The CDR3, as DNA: TGCGCCAGCAGCCCCAGAAACAGGGGGCCAGAAGCTTTCTTT.